This T cell receptor (beta chain) was sequenced during a study of blood T cells in healthy people across ages. This clonotype appeared a single time. Its target is not known. Germline and junction disagree at one end, which may indicate a read error. The CDR3 runs to 14 residues. Germline-derived CDR1 and CDR2 are MGHRA and YSYEKL. A second about 7 to 12 cycle PCR used barcoded and J-beta primers. Each of the cDNA molecules was tagged by a template-switch adaptor with 12 random nucleotides. A single record per CDR3 protein comes from TCRdb applying MiXCR to the 5' RACE reads. The data contain 760,000 or so distinct CDR3 sequences, around 25% of them seen just once; the ten biggest clones take up around 9.2%. The study, taken as a whole, reports: A roughly linear age-dependent decrease characterized TCR beta diversity per million T cells.

The same data also went into a second study, on T cells of mothers and their children.

The chain recombines TRBV4-1 with TRBJ2-7; D may match TRBD1 or TRBD2 (5 bases each). The sequence was collected from a boy younger than 18 in good health. What was sequenced was blood. The CDR3 loop reads CASSQTQVGKGEFF. The CDR3 bases are TGCGCCAGCAGCCAAACCCAGGTGGGCAAAGGGGAGTTCTTC.